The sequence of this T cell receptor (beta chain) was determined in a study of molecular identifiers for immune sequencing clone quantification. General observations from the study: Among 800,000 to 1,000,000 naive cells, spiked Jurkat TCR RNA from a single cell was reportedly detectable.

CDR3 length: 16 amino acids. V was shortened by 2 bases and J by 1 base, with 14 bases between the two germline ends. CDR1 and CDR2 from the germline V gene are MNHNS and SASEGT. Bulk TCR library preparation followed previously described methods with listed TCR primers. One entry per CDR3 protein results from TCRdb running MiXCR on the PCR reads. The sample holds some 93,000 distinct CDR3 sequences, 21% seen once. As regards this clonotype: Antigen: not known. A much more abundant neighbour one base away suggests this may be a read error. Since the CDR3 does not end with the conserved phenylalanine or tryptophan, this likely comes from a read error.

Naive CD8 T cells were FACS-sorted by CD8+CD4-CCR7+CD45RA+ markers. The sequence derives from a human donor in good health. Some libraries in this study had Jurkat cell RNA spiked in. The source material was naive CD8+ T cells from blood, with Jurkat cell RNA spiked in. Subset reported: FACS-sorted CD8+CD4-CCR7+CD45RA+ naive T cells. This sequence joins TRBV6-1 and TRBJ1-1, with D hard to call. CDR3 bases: TGTGCCAGCAGTGAATACCCCGCGATAAAGAACACTGAAGCTTTCTGT. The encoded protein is CASSEYPAIKNTEAFC.